These 17 T cell receptor beta chains were sequenced from one sample in a study of cytomegalovirus exposure and HLA in healthy donors. Primers for the PCR totalled 60 Vbeta and 13 Jbeta. Measured with immunoSEQ multiplex PCR; TCRdb has only the in-frame clones, and not every one. Of fewer than 250,000 clones listed, 75% to 85% are singletons. The sample was PBMCs. All receptors come from a woman aged 25 to 39 in good health and CMV-seropositive.

V is TRBV28 and J is TRBJ2-7; 7 bases are a match to TRBD1. The CDR3 covers 17 residues. The germline CDR1 and CDR2 sequences are MDHEN and SYDVKM. With V trimmed by 1 base and J by 1 base, 10 bases remained unmatched. CDR3 in amino acids: CASSLYKGADGSYEQYF. The DNA of the CDR3 is TGTGCCAGCAGTTTATATAAGGGGGCCGACGGTTCCTACGAGCAGTACTTC.

The V gene is TRBV7-8, the J gene TRBJ2-3; TRBD1 might be the D (5 bases). V lost 7 bases to trimming and J lost 0 bases, with 8 bases between them. This CDR3 comprises 13 residues. The V gene's germline CDR1 is SGHVS and CDR2 FQNEAQ. CDR3: CASIRASTDTQYF. As DNA, the CDR3 is TGTGCCAGCATCAGGGCCAGCACAGATACGCAGTATTTT.

The CDR3 sequence is CASSPGTHTGELFF. CDR3 nucleotide sequence: TGTGCCAGCAGTCCCGGGACTCACACCGGGGAGCTGTTTTTT. The chain is built from TRBV6-4 and TRBJ2-2; D is possibly TRBD2 (6 bases). CDR3 length equals 14 residues. The V end lost 5 bases, the J end lost 3 bases, and 10 bases lay between the germline ends. Per the germline V gene, CDR1 is MRHNA and CDR2 is SNTAGT.

The V call is TRBV7-2, the J call TRBJ1-2, with 8 bases fitting TRBD1. CDR1 SGHTA and CDR2 FQGNSA come from the germline V gene. The J segment lost 4 bases and the V segment lost 5 bases, leaving 3 bases of the junction unmatched. There are 13 residues in the CDR3. CDR3 residues: CASSLGTGYGYTF. CDR3 sequence (DNA): TGTGCCAGCAGCCTCGGGACAGGCTATGGCTACACCTTC.

This clone appeared once. The chain carries TRBV14 and TRBJ1-3; the D gene is possibly TRBD1 (5 bases). This CDR3 contains 15 residues. CDR1 is SGHDN and CDR2 is FVKESK in the germline V gene. Trimming removed 3 bases from V and 4 bases from J, with 13 bases in between. CDR3: CASSHQGTGGNTIYF. The CDR3 coding sequence is TGTGCCAGCAGCCACCAGGGTACAGGAGGAAACACCATATATTTT.

This chain joins TRBV15 and TRBJ1-5; the D is unclear. With 3 bases removed from V and 0 bases from J, the gap between germline ends came to 12 bases. The CDR3 totals 16 residues. Looked up from germline, CDR1 is LNHNV and CDR2 is YYDKDF (reference sequence). The CDR3, as DNA: TGTGCCACCAGCAGGTCATCGGGGAGTAGCAATCAGCCCCAGCATTTT. Its translation is CATSRSSGSSNQPQHF.

This chain links TRBV11-2 with TRBJ2-1; 8 nucleotides line up with TRBD2. The CDR3 has 17 residues. The V segment lost 3 bases and the J segment 0 bases; nucleotides outside the gene matches: 7. Germline CDR1 SGHAT, CDR2 FQNNGV. CDR3 in DNA: TGTGCCAGCAGCTTCAGCGGGGGCCTGAGCTCCTACAATGAGCAGTTCTTC. Translating it yields CASSFSGGLSSYNEQFF.

V is TRBV2 and J is TRBJ1-6; D possibly corresponds to TRBD1 (5 bases). Germline CDR1 and CDR2: SNHLY and FYNNEI. The CDR3 length is 13 residues. Trimming pared 8 bases from V and 2 bases from J, leaving 7 bases between. The DNA of the CDR3 is TGTGCCAGCCAGACAGCCTATAATTCACCCCTCCACTTT. Residues: CASQTAYNSPLHF.

This clone was seen more than once but under ten times. This chain uses TRBV6-1 with TRBJ2-7; TRBD1 might be the D (6 bases). The CDR3 loop spans 13 amino acids. The germline gives CDR1 MNHNS, CDR2 SASEGT. Trimming pared 1 base from V and 5 bases from J, leaving 9 bases between. CDR3: CASSEVGADEQYF. The CDR3 nucleotides are TGTGCCAGCAGTGAAGTGGGGGCGGACGAGCAGTACTTC.

The chain carries TRBV29-1 and TRBJ2-2, with D hard to call. Germline CDR1 SQVTM, CDR2 ANQGSEA. The CDR3 consists of 13 residues. Trimming stripped 7 bases from V and 1 base from J, with 10 bases between. CDR3 residues: CSARVVNTGELFF. CDR3 sequence (DNA): TGCAGCGCCCGGGTAGTGAACACCGGGGAGCTGTTTTTT.

The chain carries TRBV7-9 and TRBJ2-1, with D possibly TRBD2 on 5 matching bases. The CDR3 runs to 15 residues. V was pared by 4 bases and J by 2 bases, with 12 bases between. The germline CDR1 and CDR2 sequences are SEHNR and FQNEAQ (reference sequence). The chain's CDR3 is CASSSNDGTYNEQFF. The CDR3 coding sequence is TGTGCCAGCAGCTCCAACGACGGGACCTACAATGAGCAGTTCTTC.

The J gene is TRBJ2-5, the V gene TRBV20-1, with 10 bases fitting TRBD2. V dropped 1 base and J dropped 12; count of bases not matched to a gene: 2. CDR3 length equals 11 residues. The germline V gene has CDR1 DFQATT and CDR2 SNEGSKA (reference sequence). The CDR3 loop reads CSARVGLAEYF. The CDR3 bases are TGCAGTGCTAGAGTAGGACTAGCGGAGTACTTC.

The V gene is TRBV29-1, the J gene TRBJ2-7, with 9 bases fitting TRBD1. CDR1 and CDR2 from the germline V gene are SQVTM and ANQGSEA. Trimming took 4 bases from V and 5 from J; bases not matched to a gene: 9. The length of the CDR3 is 14 residues. The CDR3: CSVGRDRVAHEQYF. In DNA form, the CDR3 reads TGCAGCGTTGGCCGGGACAGGGTGGCCCACGAGCAGTACTTC.

The gene calls are TRBV7-3 and TRBJ2-3; 8 nucleotides match TRBD2. The CDR3 contains 14 residues. Germline V gives CDR1 SGHTA, CDR2 FQGTGA. V was clipped by 5 bases and J by 0 bases; unmatched bases: 1. CDR3 sequence: CASSGGGSTDTQYF. The CDR3 DNA follows: TGTGCCAGCAGCGGCGGGGGGAGCACAGATACGCAGTATTTT.

The chain recombines TRBV10-1 with TRBJ1-1; possibly TRBD1 for D (5 bases). The germline V gene has CDR1 WNHNN and CDR2 SYGVQD (reference sequence). The V gene lost 0 bases and the J gene lost 8 bases, with 10 bases spanning the gap. The CDR3 loop spans 13 amino acids. This chain's CDR3 is CASSESPGFEAFF. CDR3 in DNA: TGCGCCAGCAGTGAGTCGCCAGGGTTCGAAGCTTTCTTT.

The rearrangement uses TRBV2 and TRBJ2-7, with a weak D call TRBD2 (6 bases). The V end was cut by 5 bases, the J end by 3 bases, with 20 bases between. The CDR3 runs to 16 residues. Germline lookup yields CDR1 SNHLY and CDR2 FYNNEI. CDR3 sequence reads: CASSFPLARFNYEQYF. The CDR3 DNA reads TGTGCCAGCAGTTTCCCACTAGCCCGGTTCAACTACGAGCAGTACTTC.

This rearrangement joins TRBV19 to TRBJ2-7, with 11 bases fitting TRBD2. This CDR3 spans 15 amino acids. Germline loops: CDR1 LNHDA, CDR2 SQIVND (reference sequence). V lost 1 base to trimming and J lost 3 bases; unmatched junction nucleotides: 2. This chain's CDR3 is CASSIASGGIYEQYF. The CDR3 DNA sequence: TGTGCCAGTAGTATAGCTAGCGGGGGGATCTACGAGCAGTACTTC.